Below, 8 T cell receptor beta chains from the same sample are listed, as sequenced in a study of blood T cells in healthy people across ages (dated by TCRdb to about 2015). Libraries were constructed by 5' RACE. TCRdb names Illumina HiSeq 2500 as the instrument used. A second PCR of roughly 6 to 11 cycles was run with a J-beta primer mix and a sample-barcoded 5' primer. TCRdb reworked the public reads: Q25 trimming with fastp, MiXCR clone assembly, productive beta chains retained. Rows with a matching CDR3 protein are joined into one entry that keeps the most common DNA and genes. For this sample there are about 1.4 million distinct CDR3 sequences; 59% appear just once. The ten largest clones add up to roughly 6.3% of the sample. Sequenced input: blood. These receptors came from a man younger than 35 in good health.

The genes are TRBV27 and TRBJ1-2; 7 bases are shared with TRBD1. Germline V gene data show CDR1 as MNHEY and CDR2 as SMNVEV (reference sequence). There are 16 residues in the CDR3. The ends lost 9 bases at V and 6 bases at J; junction bases unmatched: 19. The CDR3: CARTQGTAPLRHGYTF. The CDR3 region has the DNA TGTGCCAGGACCCAAGGGACAGCCCCCCTAAGGCATGGCTACACCTTC.

The chain links TRBV29-1 to TRBJ1-4, with 7 bases that match TRBD1. The CDR3 spans 12 residues. V was pared by 5 bases and J by 8 bases, with 5 bases of the junction left unmatched. Germline V gives CDR1 SQVTM, CDR2 ANQGSEA. Here the CDR3 reads CSVKGAGEKLFF. CDR3 DNA sequence: TGCAGCGTTAAGGGGGCAGGAGAAAAACTGTTTTTT.

This clonotype was counted between two and nine times. The gene calls are TRBV4-1 and TRBJ1-2; TRBD1 is a possible D gene (5 bases). The V gene lost 0 bases and the J gene lost 5 bases, with 13 bases spanning the gap. The CDR3 runs to 15 residues. Germline V gene data show CDR1 as MGHRA and CDR2 as YSYEKL. CDR3 sequence: CASSQDKGPVYGYTF. CDR3 DNA: TGCGCCAGCAGCCAAGATAAGGGGCCCGTGTATGGCTACACCTTC.

The chain employs TRBV4-3 and TRBJ2-5, with unresolved D. V dropped 1 base and J dropped 4 bases, with 13 bases sitting between them. CDR3 length equals 15 residues. The V gene's germline CDR1 is LGHNA and CDR2 YSLEER. The CDR3 reads CASSQGRRYGETQYF. The DNA for the CDR3 is TGCGCCAGCAGCCAAGGGCGCAGGTACGGAGAGACCCAGTACTTC.

The chain combines TRBV10-3 with TRBJ2-3, with D unresolved. V lost 3 bases and J lost 5, with 12 bases in between. CDR3 length: 14 residues. Germline-derived CDR1 and CDR2 are ENHRY and SYGVKD. CDR3 sequence reads: CAISENPGIDTQYF. In DNA, the CDR3 is TGTGCCATCAGTGAAAACCCTGGGATAGATACGCAGTATTTT.

This chain connects TRBV6-5 to TRBJ2-1, with a weak D call TRBD2 (6 bases). V was shortened by 5 bases and J by 1 base, with 12 bases between the two germline ends. Germline CDR1 reads MNHEY; CDR2 reads SVGAGI. This CDR3 has 15 residues. The CDR3 sequence: CASSGSGLSYNEQFF. Here the CDR3 DNA reads TGTGCCAGCAGTGGTAGCGGACTATCCTACAATGAGCAGTTCTTC.

This clonotype was counted between two and nine times. The chain couples TRBV6-6 to TRBJ1-2; the D is unclear. From germline, CDR1 is MNHNY and CDR2 SVGAGI (reference sequence). V was cut by 2 bases and J by 6 bases, with 7 bases left in between. The CDR3 has 12 amino acids. DNA of the CDR3: TGTGCCAGCAGTTACAGGGTGGATGGCTACACCTTC. This encodes CASSYRVDGYTF.

The chain couples TRBV29-1 to TRBJ2-1; D ambiguous. The CDR3 has 10 amino acids. Trimming removed 3 bases at V and 7 bases at J, with 4 bases between. Germline-derived CDR1 and CDR2 are SQVTM and ANQGSEA. CDR3 DNA: TGCAGCGTTGACCAAAATGAGCAGTTCTTC. Protein product: CSVDQNEQFF.